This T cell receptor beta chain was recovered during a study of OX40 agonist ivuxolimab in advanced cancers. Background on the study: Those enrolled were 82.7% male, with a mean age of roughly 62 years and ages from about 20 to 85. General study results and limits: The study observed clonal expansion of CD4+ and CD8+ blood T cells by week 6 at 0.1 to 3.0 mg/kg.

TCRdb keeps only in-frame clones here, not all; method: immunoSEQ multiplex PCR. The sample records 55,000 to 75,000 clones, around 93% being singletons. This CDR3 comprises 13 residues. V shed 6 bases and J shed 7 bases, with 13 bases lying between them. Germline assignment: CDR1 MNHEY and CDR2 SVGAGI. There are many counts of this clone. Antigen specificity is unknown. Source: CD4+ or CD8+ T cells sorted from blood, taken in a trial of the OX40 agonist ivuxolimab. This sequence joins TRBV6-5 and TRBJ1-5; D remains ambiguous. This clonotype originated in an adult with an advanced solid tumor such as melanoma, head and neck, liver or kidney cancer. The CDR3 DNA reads TGTGCCAGCAGGGCGGCCTTCCAGCAGCCCCAGCATTTT. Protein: CASRAAFQQPQHF.